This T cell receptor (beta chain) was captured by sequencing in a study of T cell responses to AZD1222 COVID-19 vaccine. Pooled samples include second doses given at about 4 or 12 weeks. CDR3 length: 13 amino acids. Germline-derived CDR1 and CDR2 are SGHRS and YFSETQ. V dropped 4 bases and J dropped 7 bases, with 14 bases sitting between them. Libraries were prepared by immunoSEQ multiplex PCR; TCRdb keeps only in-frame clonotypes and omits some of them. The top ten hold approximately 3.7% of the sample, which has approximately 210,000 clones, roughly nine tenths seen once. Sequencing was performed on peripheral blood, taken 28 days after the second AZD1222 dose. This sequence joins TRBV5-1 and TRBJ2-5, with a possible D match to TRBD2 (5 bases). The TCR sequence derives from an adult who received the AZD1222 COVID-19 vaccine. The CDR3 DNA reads TGCGCCAGCAGCCCCCGGACTTCTGGGACCCAGTACTTC. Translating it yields CASSPRTSGTQYF.